This is a list of T cell receptor beta chains from one sample in a study of blood T cell repertoires in COVID-19. Repertoires were generated with immunoSEQ multiplex PCR, while TCRdb's copy carries only in-frame clones and drops some. Among roughly 160,000 clones listed, around 89% were seen once. Source material: peripheral blood. Receptor source: a man over 45 who had recovered from COVID-19. The CDR3 runs from the conserved cysteine through the conserved F or W. D genes are given only for firm matches. For some rows the clone size is stated as once, few or many, or as a class when expanded; others skip it.

d_call | clone_size | j_call | v_call | cdr3_aa | cdr3_nt
TRBD1 | - | TRBJ1-2 | TRBV27 | CASIPGQGGANYGYTF | TGTGCCAGCATTCCGGGACAGGGAGGAGCTAACTATGGCTACACCTTC
- | - | TRBJ1-3 | TRBV4-3 | CASSQDRYSGNTIYF | TGCGCCAGCAGCCAAGATCGGTATTCAGGAAACACCATATATTTT
- | - | TRBJ1-5 | TRBV25-1 | CASSPRNGQPQHF | TGTGCCAGCAGTCCTCGCAACGGTCAGCCCCAGCATTTT
TRBD2 | - | TRBJ2-2 | TRBV9 | CASSLSGSATGELFF | TGTGCCAGCAGCCTTAGCGGGAGCGCCACCGGGGAGCTGTTTTTT
TRBD2 | - | TRBJ2-7 | TRBV7-2 | CASSLALRGSGRGKSYEQYF | TGTGCCAGCAGCTTAGCCCTCCGGGGTAGCGGGAGGGGAAAGTCCTACGAGCAGTACTTC
TRBD2 | - | TRBJ2-5 | TRBV9 | CASSVDSLAGGQKETQYF | TGTGCCAGCAGCGTAGATTCTCTAGCGGGGGGGCAGAAAGAGACCCAGTACTTC
- | - | TRBJ2-1 | TRBV7-3 | CASSLEGLDEQFF | TGTGCCAGCAGCTTAGAGGGACTGGATGAGCAGTTCTTC
TRBD1 | - | TRBJ2-7 | TRBV7-3 | CASSLETGFEQYF | TGTGCCAGCAGCTTAGAGACAGGGTTCGAGCAGTACTTC
- | - | TRBJ1-6 | TRBV7-9 | CASSLSSSYNSPLHF | TGTGCCAGCAGCCTTTCTAGCTCCTATAATTCACCCCTCCACTTT
- | once | TRBJ1-1 | TRBV15 | CATSRRSPYAQGSNTEAFF | TGTGCCACCAGCAGACGATCTCCCTATGCACAGGGCTCGAACACTGAAGCTTTCTTT
TRBD2 | - | TRBJ2-1 | TRBV23-1 | CASGPGTTHYNEQFF | TGCGCCAGCGGCCCCGGGACTACCCACTACAATGAGCAGTTCTTC
- | - | TRBJ2-4 | TRBV3-1/TRBV3-2 | CASSQVDGGVQYF | TGTGCCAGCAGCCAAGTCGACGGCGGTGTTCAGTACTTC
- | few | TRBJ2-7 | TRBV4-1 | CASSQESGLEQYF | TGCGCCAGCAGCCAAGAAAGTGGACTCGAGCAGTACTTC
- | - | TRBJ2-2 | TRBV27 | CASSSGTRHTGELFF | TGTGCCAGCAGTTCCGGGACTCGTCACACCGGGGAGCTGTTTTTT
TRBD2 | few | TRBJ2-7 | TRBV20-1 | CSASGLTSGSYEQYF | TGCAGTGCTAGTGGTCTGACTAGCGGGAGCTACGAGCAGTACTTC
- | - | TRBJ1-1 | TRBV28 | CASRSPSGAIEAFF | TGTGCCAGCAGGAGCCCCTCTGGGGCGATTGAAGCTTTCTTT
TRBD1 | - | TRBJ1-1 | TRBV15 | CATSPWDRGNTEAFF | TGTGCCACCAGCCCCTGGGACAGGGGGAACACTGAAGCTTTCTTT
TRBD1 | - | TRBJ1-4 | TRBV30 | CAWRQEWTGDEKLFF | TGTGCCTGGCGTCAAGAATGGACAGGGGATGAAAAACTGTTTTTT
TRBD1 | - | TRBJ1-2 | TRBV6-2/TRBV6-3 | CASSYSGQENRYTF | TGTGCCAGCAGTTACTCGGGACAGGAAAATCGCTACACCTTC
- | - | TRBJ1-4 | TRBV29-1 | CSALFGEKLFF | TGCAGCGCCCTATTTGGTGAAAAACTGTTTTTT
- | - | TRBJ1-5 | TRBV19 | CASSPRGGGISNQPQHF | TGTGCCAGTAGCCCGCGGGGGGGCGGGATCAGCAATCAGCCCCAGCATTTT
- | - | TRBJ2-7 | TRBV6-5 | CAVDRTDSYEQYF | TGTGCCGTAGACAGGACGGATTCCTACGAGCAGTACTTC
TRBD1 | - | TRBJ2-7 | TRBV5-5 | CASSDRTGGPYEQYF | TGTGCCAGCAGCGATCGGACAGGGGGCCCCTACGAGCAGTACTTC
- | - | TRBJ2-5 | TRBV6-5 | CASSYVPTRVETQYF | TGTGCCAGCAGTTATGTCCCGACTAGGGTAGAGACCCAGTACTTC
- | - | TRBJ2-2 | TRBV3-1/TRBV3-2 | CASSQGRGGGTGELFF | TGTGCCAGCAGCCAAGGGAGGGGAGGAGGCACCGGGGAGCTGTTTTTT
- | once | TRBJ1-3 | TRBV14 | CASSQEDGKNGNTIYF | TGTGCCAGCAGCCAGGAGGACGGAAAGAATGGAAACACCATATATTTT
TRBD2 | - | TRBJ2-3 | TRBV2 | CASSGTSGSLDTQYF | TGTGCCAGCAGCGGGACTAGCGGGAGTTTAGATACGCAGTATTTT
TRBD2 | - | TRBJ2-3 | TRBV7-2 | CASSSGLAGTDTQYF | TGTGCCAGCAGCTCCGGACTAGCGGGGACAGATACGCAGTATTTT
- | - | TRBJ2-7 | TRBV9 | CASSVGGREQYF | TGTGCCAGCAGCGTAGGGGGGCGCGAGCAGTACTTC
TRBD1 | - | TRBJ2-5 | TRBV2 | CAIQGAFETQYF | TGTGCCATACAGGGGGCTTTTGAGACCCAGTACTTC
- | - | TRBJ2-1 | TRBV19 | CATRGTPSYNEQFF | TGTGCCACCCGTGGGACTCCCTCCTACAATGAGCAGTTCTTC
- | - | TRBJ1-2 | TRBV2 | CASNGQGTLYGYTF | TGTGCCAGCAACGGGCAGGGGACGCTTTATGGCTACACCTTC
- | - | TRBJ1-6 | TRBV29-1 | CSVRTAGDNSPLHF | TGCAGCGTTCGTACCGCTGGAGATAATTCACCCCTCCACTTT
- | once | TRBJ2-7 | TRBV5-1 | CASSAAGLGRYEQYF | TGCGCCAGCAGCGCGGCGGGCCTGGGCCGCTACGAGCAGTACTTC
- | - | TRBJ2-3 | TRBV10-2 | CASSESKETKEYF | TGCGCCAGCAGTGAGTCGAAAGAGACTAAGGAGTATTTT
- | - | TRBJ2-1 | TRBV12-3/TRBV12-4 | CASSIVVKQFF | TGTGCCAGCAGTATAGTAGTTAAGCAGTTCTTC
- | once | TRBJ1-1 | TRBV11-2 | CASSFPGRTEAFF | TGTGCCAGCAGCTTCCCAGGGAGGACTGAAGCTTTCTTT
- | - | TRBJ2-1 | TRBV9 | CASSVDSGTLDNEQFF | TGTGCCAGCAGCGTAGACTCCGGGACTCTCGACAATGAGCAGTTCTTC
TRBD2 | few | TRBJ2-3 | TRBV7-6 | CASRRLANTDTQYF | TGTGCCAGCAGGCGACTAGCGAACACAGATACGCAGTATTTT
TRBD1 | - | TRBJ2-7 | TRBV5-8 | CASSKTGQATYEQYF | TGTGCCAGCAGCAAAACGGGACAGGCCACCTACGAGCAGTACTTC
- | - | TRBJ2-7 | TRBV11-2 | CASSWTQNNYEQYF | TGTGCCAGCAGCTGGACACAAAATAACTACGAGCAGTACTTC
- | - | TRBJ1-2 | TRBV10-3 | CAISESADYGYTF | TGTGCCATCAGTGAGTCGGCCGACTATGGCTACACCTTC
- | - | TRBJ2-7 | TRBV19 | CASSINSASGEQYF | TGTGCCAGTAGTATTAACTCCGCCTCGGGCGAGCAGTACTTC
TRBD2 | - | TRBJ2-3 | TRBV7-9 | CASSLGAGATDTQYF | TGTGCCAGCAGCTTAGGGGCGGGAGCCACAGATACGCAGTATTTT
TRBD1 | - | TRBJ1-2 | TRBV12-3/TRBV12-4 | CASSTRDSYGYTF | TGTGCCAGCAGTACCCGGGACAGCTATGGCTACACCTTC
TRBD1 | once | TRBJ1-6 | TRBV5-6 | CASSAGQGSSPLHF | TGTGCCAGCAGCGCGGGACAGGGGTCTTCACCCCTCCACTTT
- | - | TRBJ2-5 | TRBV7-9 | CASTYRGGQETQYF | TGTGCCAGCACCTACAGGGGGGGGCAAGAGACCCAGTACTTC
- | few | TRBJ2-7 | TRBV27 | CASSDSSYEQYF | TGTGCCAGCAGCGACAGCTCCTACGAGCAGTACTTC
- | - | TRBJ2-7 | TRBV7-9 | CASSLQGGTSYEQYF | TGTGCCAGCAGCCTACAGGGAGGGACATCCTACGAGCAGTACTTC
TRBD1 | - | TRBJ1-2 | TRBV9 | CASSVDGETGGYGYTF | TGTGCCAGCAGCGTAGATGGAGAGACAGGGGGCTATGGCTACACCTTC
- | - | TRBJ1-6 | TRBV9 | CASSAREYNNSPLHF | TGTGCCAGCAGCGCCCGGGAGTATAATAATTCACCCCTCCACTTT
TRBD2 | - | TRBJ2-7 | TRBV5-6 | CASSYGTSGGAGYEQYF | TGTGCCAGCAGCTACGGGACTAGCGGGGGGGCCGGCTACGAGCAGTACTTC
TRBD2 | - | TRBJ2-7 | TRBV4-3 | CASSRETSGSSYEQYF | TGCGCCAGCAGCCGAGAGACTAGCGGGAGCTCCTACGAGCAGTACTTC
- | - | TRBJ2-5 | TRBV9 | CASSEGVRGPGTQYF | TGTGCCAGCAGTGAGGGGGTGCGGGGGCCCGGGACCCAGTACTTC
TRBD1 | once | TRBJ2-5 | TRBV28 | CASNNLDRVQETQYF | TGTGCCAGCAATAATTTGGACAGGGTCCAAGAGACCCAGTACTTC
TRBD2 | - | TRBJ2-3 | TRBV2 | CASSTLAGGPSTDTQYF | TGTGCCAGCAGTACCCTAGCGGGGGGGCCGAGCACAGATACGCAGTATTTT
- | - | TRBJ2-7 | TRBV7-8 | CASSLEAQTYEQYF | TGTGCCAGCAGCTTAGAAGCCCAAACCTACGAGCAGTACTTC